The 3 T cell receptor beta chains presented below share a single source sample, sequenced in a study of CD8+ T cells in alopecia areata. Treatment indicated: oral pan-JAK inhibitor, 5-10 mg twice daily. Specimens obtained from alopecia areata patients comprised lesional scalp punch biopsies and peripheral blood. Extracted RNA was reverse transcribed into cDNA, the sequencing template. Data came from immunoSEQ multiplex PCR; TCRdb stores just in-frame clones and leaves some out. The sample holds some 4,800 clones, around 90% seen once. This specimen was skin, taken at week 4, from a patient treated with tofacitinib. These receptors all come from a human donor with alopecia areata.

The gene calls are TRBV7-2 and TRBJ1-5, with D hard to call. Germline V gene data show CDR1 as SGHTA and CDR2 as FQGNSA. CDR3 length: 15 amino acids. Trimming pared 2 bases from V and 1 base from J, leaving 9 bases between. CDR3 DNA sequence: TGTGCCAGCAGCTTATCTTTTGTGAGCAATCAGCCCCAGCATTTT. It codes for CASSLSFVSNQPQHF.

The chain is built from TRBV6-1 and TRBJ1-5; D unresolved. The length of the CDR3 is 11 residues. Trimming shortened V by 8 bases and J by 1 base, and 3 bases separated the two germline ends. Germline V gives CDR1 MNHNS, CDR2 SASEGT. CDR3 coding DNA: TGTGCCAGCGGCAGCAATCAGCCCCAGCATTTT. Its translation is CASGSNQPQHF.

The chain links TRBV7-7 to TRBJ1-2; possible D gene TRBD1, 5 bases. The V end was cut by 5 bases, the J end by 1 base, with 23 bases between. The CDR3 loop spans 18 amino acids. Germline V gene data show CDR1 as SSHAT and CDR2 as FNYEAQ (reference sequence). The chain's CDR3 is CASSLEASAGRNNYGYTF. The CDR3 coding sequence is TGTGCCAGCAGCCTAGAAGCTAGTGCGGGACGGAATAACTATGGCTACACCTTC.